Sequencing of this TCR beta chain was carried out in a study of blood T cell repertoires in COVID-19. Sequenced by immunoSEQ multiplex PCR; TCRdb stores in-frame clones only, minus some. The sample holds roughly 80,000 clones, about 91% seen once. This clone showed up just a few times. Other DNA sequences in the sample encode the same CDR3. The clonotype originates from a woman older than 75 with acute or convalescent COVID-19. The sequenced sample was peripheral blood.

CDR3 DNA sequence: TGTGCCAGTAGTATTTCGCGAACAGATACGCAGTATTTT. Residues: CASSISRTDTQYF. The genes are TRBV19 and TRBJ2-3; D unclear. Germline CDR1 and CDR2: LNHDA and SQIVND (reference sequence). The length of the CDR3 is 13 residues. V lost 3 bases, J lost 3 bases, and 7 bases lay in between. Filled out from reference TRBV19 and TRBJ2-3, the complete variable domain reads DGGITQSPKYLFRKEGQNVTLSCEQNLNHDAMYWYRQDPGQGLRLIYYSQIVNDFQKGDIAEGYSVSREKKESFPLTVTSAQKNPTAFYLCASSISRTDTQYFGPGTRLTVL.